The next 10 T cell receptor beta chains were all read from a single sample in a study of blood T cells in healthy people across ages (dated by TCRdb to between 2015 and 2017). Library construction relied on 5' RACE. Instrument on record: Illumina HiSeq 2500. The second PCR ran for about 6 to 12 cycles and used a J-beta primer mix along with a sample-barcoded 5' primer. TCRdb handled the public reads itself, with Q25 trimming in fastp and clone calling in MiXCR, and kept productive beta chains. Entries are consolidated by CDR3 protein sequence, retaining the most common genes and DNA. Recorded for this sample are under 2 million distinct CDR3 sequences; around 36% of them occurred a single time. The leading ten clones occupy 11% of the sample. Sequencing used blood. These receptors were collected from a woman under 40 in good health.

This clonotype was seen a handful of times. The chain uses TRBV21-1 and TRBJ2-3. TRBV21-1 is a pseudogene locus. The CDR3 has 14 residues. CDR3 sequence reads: CASSNEPPHDTQYF. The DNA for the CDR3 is TGTGCCAGCAGCAACGAACCCCCACATGATACGCAGTATTTT.

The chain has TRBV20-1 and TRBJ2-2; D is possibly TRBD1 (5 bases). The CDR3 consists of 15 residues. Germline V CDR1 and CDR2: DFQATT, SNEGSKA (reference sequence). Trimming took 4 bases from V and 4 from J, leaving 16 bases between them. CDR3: CSAITGPGSTGELFF. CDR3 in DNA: TGCAGTGCTATAACAGGCCCAGGCAGCACCGGGGAGCTGTTTTTT.

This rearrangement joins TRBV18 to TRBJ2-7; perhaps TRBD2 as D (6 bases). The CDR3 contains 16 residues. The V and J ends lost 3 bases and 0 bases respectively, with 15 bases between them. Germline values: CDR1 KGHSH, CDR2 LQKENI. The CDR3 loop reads CASSPSVSGSSYEQYF. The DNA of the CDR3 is TGTGCCAGCTCACCTTCTGTTAGCGGCAGCTCCTACGAGCAGTACTTC.

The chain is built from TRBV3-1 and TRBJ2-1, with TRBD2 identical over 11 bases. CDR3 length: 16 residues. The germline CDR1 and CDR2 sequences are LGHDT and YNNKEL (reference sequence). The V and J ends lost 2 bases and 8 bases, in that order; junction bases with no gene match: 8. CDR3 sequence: CASSQTIAGGRDEQFF. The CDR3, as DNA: TGTGCCAGCAGCCAAACTATAGCGGGAGGGCGCGATGAGCAGTTCTTC.

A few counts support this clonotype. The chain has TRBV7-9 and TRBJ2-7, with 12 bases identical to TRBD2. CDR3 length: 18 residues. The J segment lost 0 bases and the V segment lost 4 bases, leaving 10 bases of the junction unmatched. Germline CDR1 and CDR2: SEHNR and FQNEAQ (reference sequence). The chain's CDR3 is CASSSRLAGAGSSYEQYF. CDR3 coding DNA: TGTGCCAGCAGCTCTAGACTAGCGGGAGCGGGAAGCTCCTACGAGCAGTACTTC.

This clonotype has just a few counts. CDR3 nucleotide sequence: TGCAGTGCTAGAGAAGGTGGGGGGGCTCTGACAGATACGCAGTATTTT. The encoded protein is CSAREGGGALTDTQYF. V usage is TRBV20-1 and J usage is TRBJ2-3; tentatively, D is TRBD2 (7 bases). The V end was cut by 0 bases, the J end by 3 bases, with 16 bases between. Germline V gives CDR1 DFQATT, CDR2 SNEGSKA (reference sequence). The CDR3 contains 16 residues.

CDR3 nucleotide sequence: TGTGCCAGCAGCGATCCGACAGTTGGTGGCTACACCTTC. Translated, it gives CASSDPTVGGYTF. The rearrangement links TRBV7-3 to TRBJ1-2; a possible D gene is TRBD1 (5 bases). The V end was cut by 5 bases, the J end by 7 bases, with 14 bases between. Germline loops: CDR1 SGHTA, CDR2 FQGTGA. The CDR3 is 13 amino acids.

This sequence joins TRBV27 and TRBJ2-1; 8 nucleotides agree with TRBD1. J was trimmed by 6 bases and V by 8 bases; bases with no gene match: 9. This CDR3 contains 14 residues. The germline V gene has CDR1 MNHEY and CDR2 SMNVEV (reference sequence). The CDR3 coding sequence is TGTGCCAGCCTCCACAGACAGGGGTCCAATGAGCAGTTCTTC. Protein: CASLHRQGSNEQFF.

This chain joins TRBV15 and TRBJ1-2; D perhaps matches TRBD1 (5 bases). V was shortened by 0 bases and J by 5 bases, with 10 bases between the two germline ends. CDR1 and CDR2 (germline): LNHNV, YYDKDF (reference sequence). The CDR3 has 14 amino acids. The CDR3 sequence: CATSRDGAAYGYTF. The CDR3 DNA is TGTGCCACCAGCAGAGATGGGGCCGCTTATGGCTACACCTTC.

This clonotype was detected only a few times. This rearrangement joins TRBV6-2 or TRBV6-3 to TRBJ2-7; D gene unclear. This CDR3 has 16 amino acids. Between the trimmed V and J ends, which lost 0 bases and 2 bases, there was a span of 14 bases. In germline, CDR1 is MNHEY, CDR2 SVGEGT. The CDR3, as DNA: TGTGCCAGCAGTTACTCGCTACCGAGCAGCACCTACGAGCAGTACTTC. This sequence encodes CASSYSLPSSTYEQYF.